The source of this T cell receptor (beta chain) is a study of blood T cell repertoires in COVID-19. Study information: Sample material is recorded as cDNA or gDNA derived from T cells, B-cell-depleted T cells, or PBMCs.

The repertoire was sequenced with immunoSEQ multiplex PCR; TCRdb's copy has only in-frame clones and lacks some. Of 400,000 to 450,000 clones listed, about 89% are singletons. This CDR3 has 16 residues. Germline-derived CDR1 and CDR2 are MNHEY and SVGEGT. The ends lost 5 bases at V and 1 base at J; junction bases unmatched: 9. Input material: peripheral blood. This TCR was sampled from a woman between 35 and 50 years old with COVID-19, enrolled during active disease. V usage is TRBV6-2 or TRBV6-3 and J usage is TRBJ1-1; 8 positions match TRBD1. The CDR3 coding sequence is TGTGCCAGCAGTGGCTCGCGGGGGACAGGGAACACTGAAGCTTTCTTT. Residues: CASSGSRGTGNTEAFF.